This T cell receptor beta chain was sequenced during a study of blood T cell repertoires in COVID-19 (dated by TCRdb to the early 2020s). Background for the entire study: Samples covering the acute and convalescent phases of COVID-19 were provided by collaborators in the United States, Italy and Spain. The prospective study material was composed of cDNA or gDNA derived from T cells, B-cell-depleted T cells, or PBMCs. Deeply sampled blood TCRbeta repertoires from subjects exposed to, actively infected with, or recovered from COVID-19 were included in the dataset. A freely available public database, intended as a resource for researchers studying the immune response to SARS-CoV-2, is where the repertoires were released. The samples were drawn from two sources: the first 160 participants of the ongoing ImmuneRACE study, and 1,000 to 1,500 subjects contributed by 6 global collaborators. Nearly every sample came with metadata listing a de-identified subject ID, COVID-19 status, age in years and sex. Where HLA class I and class II types were available, the types were taken from metadata supplied by the sample provider, not from assay-based typing. Here is what the overall study found, with its caveats: The quantity of clinical and demographic metadata differed by source and by participant and was supplied without curation.

In the prospective study, participants were roughly 18 to 90 years old, resided in approximately 22 geographic areas of the United States, and were enrolled through a virtual design. In the prospective study, participants were assigned to cohorts based on the clinical history participants reported in a screening survey and a study questionnaire. Each participant in the prospective study had whole blood, serum and a nasopharyngeal or oropharyngeal swab collected by mobile phlebotomists. Over a roughly 2-month period, participants in the prospective study had the option of providing additional blood draws and questionnaires. Prospective study blood samples were shipped either frozen or at room temperature before DNA extraction. Reading from cysteine to phenylalanine, the CDR3 counts 11 amino acids. Of all the DNA, just the CDR3 is kept, 33 bases in frame from base 1. Based on the germline V gene (reference sequence), the CDR1 and CDR2 sequences are GTSNPN and SVGIG. Trimming removed 4 bases from V and 4 bases from J, leaving 7 bases between the germline ends.

With respect to this clone: What this receptor recognizes is not known. No base qualities exist here, and no much larger clone lies one base off it.

TCRbeta CDR3 regions were amplified from genomic DNA by means of the immunoSEQ Assay, a bias-controlled multiplex PCR. As for how the authors treated the data: The number of nucleated cells in each sample was estimated by amplification of reference gene primers within the assay. To quantify the absolute abundance of each unique TCRbeta CDR3 rearrangement, sequence reads were collapsed and filtered. For each sample, productive Simpson clonality was calculated as the square root of Simpson's diversity index across productive rearrangements. Held by TCRdb, this immuneACCESS table contains in-frame sequences only and omits some clones. Under half of the omission traces to an unresolved V gene where checked; the cause of the rest is unknown. That table gives V, J and clone size, and the DNA gave D and trimming. Recorded for this sample are about 270,000 clones; roughly 85% of them occurred a single time. The ten largest clonotypes hold approximately 8.6% of the sample.

Material: PBMCs or T cells enriched from blood (not recorded which). The receptor comes from a woman in her forties or fifties with acute COVID-19. The chain uses TRBV30 and TRBJ2-5; the D gene is not confidently resolved. The CDR3 in this case is CAWKLRETQYF. The nucleotide sequence is given as TGTGCCTGGAAACTACGAGAGACCCAGTACTTC.